Presented here are 21 T cell receptor beta chains from one specimen sequenced in a study of identifying expanded T cells in peripheral blood. Only in-frame clones appear in the TCRdb table, and some are missing; sequencing was by immunoSEQ multiplex PCR. Here the sample spans around 90,000 clones, 88% being singletons. The sample comprised blood. The receptors here all came from a person between 18 and 75 years old in good health.

The chain has TRBV28 and TRBJ1-2; 9 bases are a match to TRBD1. CDR1 is MDHEN and CDR2 is SYDVKM in the germline V gene. This CDR3 contains 15 residues. Trimming at V came to 6 bases and at J to 5 bases, leaving 10 bases not matched to a gene. CDR3 sequence reads: CASRTLGGTGYGYTF. In nucleotides, the CDR3 is TGTGCCAGCAGGACACTCGGCGGGACAGGGTATGGCTACACCTTC.

Comment on this clone: One junction end does not reproduce the germline sequence, and a read error may be involved. The gene calls are TRBV18 and TRBJ2-1; 7 positions match TRBD2. The CDR3 totals 12 residues. Germline V gives CDR1 KGHSH, CDR2 LQKENI. This CDR3 is CASSPPTLAAVF. Here the CDR3 DNA reads TGTGCCAGCTCACCCCCGACCCTAGCGGCAGTCTTC.

The gene calls are TRBV2 and TRBJ1-4, with D maybe TRBD1 (6 bases). This CDR3 is built from 15 residues. The germline V gene has CDR1 SNHLY and CDR2 FYNNEI. The germline V and J ends were trimmed by 6 bases and 3 bases, with 14 bases remaining between them. DNA of the CDR3: TGTGCCAGCAGCGAGGGGGAGTCGGCTAATGAAAAACTGTTTTTT. It yields the protein CASSEGESANEKLFF.

Comments on this clone: The same CDR3 is also encoded by other DNA sequences in this sample. This chain connects TRBV10-3 to TRBJ2-7, with D perhaps matching TRBD2 (6 bases). Germline loops: CDR1 ENHRY, CDR2 SYGVKD. CDR3 size: 14 residues. The germline V and J ends were trimmed by 6 bases and 1 base, with 13 bases remaining between them. CDR3 loop: CAIRGGAGSYEQYF. The CDR3 region has the DNA TGTGCCATCAGGGGGGGTGCGGGGTCCTACGAGCAGTACTTC.

The rearrangement links TRBV27 to TRBJ2-3, with D perhaps matching TRBD2 (6 bases). Germline assignment: CDR1 MNHEY and CDR2 SMNVEV (reference sequence). V gave up 7 bases and J gave up 1 base, with 9 bases separating them. CDR3 size: 13 residues. The CDR3 region has the DNA TGTGCCAGCACCCGGAGGGGCACAGATACGCAGTATTTT. The encoded protein is CASTRRGTDTQYF.

The gene calls are TRBV25-1 and TRBJ2-7; 8 bases are a match to TRBD2. The CDR3 consists of 17 residues. Losses at the gene ends were 2 bases for V and 2 bases for J; bases not matched to a gene: 11. Germline V CDR1 and CDR2: MGHDK, SYGVNS. The CDR3, as DNA: TGTGCCAGCAGTGAAGTCAACGCGGGGGGTAGCGCCTACGAGCAGTACTTC. It yields the protein CASSEVNAGGSAYEQYF.

The CDR3 nucleotides read TGCGCCAGCAGCCCGGCACACCGGGGGGGGGTAAGCACAGATACGCAGTATTTT. This translates into CASSPAHRGGVSTDTQYF. The gene calls are TRBV5-1 and TRBJ2-3; 8 bases match TRBD2. Germline V gene sequence: CDR1 SGHRS, CDR2 YFSETQ. The V segment lost 4 bases and the J segment 0 bases; nucleotides outside the gene matches: 13. The CDR3 extends over 18 amino acids.

The V gene is TRBV2, the J gene TRBJ2-1; no clear D. CDR1 and CDR2 from the germline V gene are SNHLY and FYNNEI. V was cut by 6 bases and J by 6 bases, with 12 bases left in between. The CDR3 is 13 amino acids. The CDR3 region is CASSPAGLNEQFF. DNA for the CDR3: TGTGCCAGCAGCCCTGCCGGCCTCAATGAGCAGTTCTTC.

The J gene is TRBJ2-7, the V gene TRBV9; 7 bases match TRBD1. Looked up from germline, CDR1 is SGDLS and CDR2 is YYNGEE. This CDR3 is 12 amino acids long. V shed 3 bases and J 5 bases; nucleotides not matched to a gene: 2. For the CDR3, the DNA is TGTGCCAGCAGCGGGACAGGAAACGAGCAGTACTTC. It is translated as CASSGTGNEQYF.

Note on this clone: The same CDR3 is also encoded by other DNA sequences in this sample. The gene calls are TRBV18 and TRBJ2-5; 11 bases match TRBD1. J was trimmed by 2 bases and V by 3 bases; bases with no gene match: 5. Germline CDR1 and CDR2: KGHSH and LQKENI. This CDR3 is built from 16 residues. CDR3 sequence (DNA): TGTGCCAGCTCACCTTCTGGGACAGGGGGTCAAGAGACCCAGTACTTC. This sequence encodes CASSPSGTGGQETQYF.

The rearrangement joins TRBV5-4 to TRBJ2-1, with 14 bases that match TRBD2. This CDR3 has 16 amino acids. V shed 4 bases and J 10 bases; nucleotides not matched to a gene: 10. Germline CDR1 SGHNT, CDR2 YYREEE (reference sequence). The CDR3 reads CASSRGTSGRQWEQFF. DNA for the CDR3: TGTGCCAGCAGCAGAGGGACTAGCGGGAGACAATGGGAGCAGTTCTTC.

The genes are TRBV5-1 and TRBJ1-4; D is unclear. Trimming took off 4 bases at V and 0 bases at J, with 7 bases between the two ends. CDR1 is SGHRS, CDR2 YFSETQ, per germline. This CDR3 is 14 amino acids long. For the CDR3, the DNA is TGCGCCAGCAGCCAGTCTGCAACTAATGAAAAACTGTTTTTT. Its translation is CASSQSATNEKLFF. The whole variable domain, remainder taken from reference TRBV5-1 and TRBJ1-4, is KAGVTQTPRYLIKTRGQQVTLSCSPISGHRSVSWYQQTPGQGLQFLFEYFSETQRNKGNFPGRFSGRQFSNSRSEMNVSTLELGDSALYLCASSQSATNEKLFFGSGTQLSVL.

This chain connects TRBV4-1 to TRBJ1-5; TRBD1 matches 10 bases. Germline assignment: CDR1 MGHRA and CDR2 YSYEKL. There are 16 residues in the CDR3. V lost 1 base to trimming and J lost 6 bases; unmatched junction nucleotides: 6. The CDR3 loop reads CASSQAGTGVSQPQHF. The CDR3 nucleotides are TGCGCCAGCAGCCAAGCTGGGACAGGGGTATCTCAGCCCCAGCATTTT.

The J gene is TRBJ2-7, the V gene TRBV9; perhaps TRBD1 as D (5 bases). The CDR3 runs to 13 residues. V dropped 4 bases and J dropped 6 bases, with 14 bases sitting between them. CDR1 is SGDLS and CDR2 is YYNGEE in the germline V gene. The CDR3: CASSPNLRGEQYF. CDR3 nucleotides: TGTGCCAGCAGCCCAAACCTAAGGGGCGAGCAGTACTTC.

The chain has TRBV7-3 and TRBJ1-3; no clear D. Germline loops: CDR1 SGHTA, CDR2 FQGTGA. V was clipped by 6 bases and J by 4 bases, with 10 bases between them. The CDR3 is 13 amino acids. DNA for the CDR3: TGTGCCAGCAGTCATAGCGGAGGAAACACCATATATTTT. Amino acid sequence: CASSHSGGNTIYF.

This clone was seen just once. The rearrangement joins TRBV2 to TRBJ1-4, with 7 bases aligning to TRBD1. V shed 7 bases and J 2 bases; nucleotides not matched to a gene: 4. The CDR3 runs to 14 residues. Germline V CDR1 and CDR2: SNHLY, FYNNEI. The CDR3 loop is CASISGQTNEKLFF. The DNA of the CDR3 is TGTGCCAGCATCTCGGGACAGACTAATGAAAAACTGTTTTTT.

This CDR3 is CASSETGESSYNSPLHF. CDR3 DNA: TGTGCCAGCAGTGAGACAGGGGAAAGCTCCTATAATTCACCCCTCCACTTT. The V call is TRBV2, the J call TRBJ1-6; 8 nucleotides align to TRBD1. V lost 3 bases to trimming and J lost 0 bases; unmatched junction nucleotides: 4. The V gene's germline CDR1 is SNHLY and CDR2 FYNNEI. This CDR3 comprises 17 residues.

The table lists this clone with a count of one. The CDR3 bases are TGTGCCAGCAGAGACAGCTATAGCAATCAGCCCCAGCATTTT. Its translation is CASRDSYSNQPQHF. The rearrangement uses TRBV6-1 and TRBJ1-5; D may be TRBD1 (5 bases). Germline V lookup: CDR1 MNHNS, CDR2 SASEGT. The CDR3 is 14 amino acids. The V end lost 6 bases, the J end lost 0 bases, and 9 bases lay between the germline ends.

This clone occurred once. The genes are TRBV19 and TRBJ1-2; TRBD1 is a possible D gene (6 bases). The germline V gene encodes CDR1 LNHDA and CDR2 SQIVND (reference sequence). V was clipped by 3 bases and J by 0 bases, with 11 bases between them. This CDR3 contains 15 residues. The CDR3 is CASSMETGPNYGYTF. Written as DNA, the CDR3 is TGTGCCAGTAGTATGGAGACAGGCCCTAACTATGGCTACACCTTC.

The V and J genes are TRBV11-2 and TRBJ2-2; 7 bases align to TRBD1. The CDR3 contains 16 residues. CDR1 is SGHAT, CDR2 FQNNGV, per germline. Unmatched junction bases numbered 11, after V lost 4 bases and J lost 6 bases. CDR3 protein: CASSSYRGRQAGELFF. The CDR3 DNA reads as TGTGCCAGCAGCTCGTATAGGGGGCGACAGGCCGGGGAGCTGTTTTTT.

The V call is TRBV4-1, the J call TRBJ1-2, with 9 bases lining up with TRBD1. V was clipped by 4 bases and J by 4 bases; unmatched bases: 7. The CDR3 runs to 15 residues. Germline CDR1 is MGHRA and CDR2 is YSYEKL. In DNA, the CDR3 is TGCGCCAGCAGCCTATACTGGGGACAGGGCTATGGCTACACCTTC. Residues: CASSLYWGQGYGYTF.